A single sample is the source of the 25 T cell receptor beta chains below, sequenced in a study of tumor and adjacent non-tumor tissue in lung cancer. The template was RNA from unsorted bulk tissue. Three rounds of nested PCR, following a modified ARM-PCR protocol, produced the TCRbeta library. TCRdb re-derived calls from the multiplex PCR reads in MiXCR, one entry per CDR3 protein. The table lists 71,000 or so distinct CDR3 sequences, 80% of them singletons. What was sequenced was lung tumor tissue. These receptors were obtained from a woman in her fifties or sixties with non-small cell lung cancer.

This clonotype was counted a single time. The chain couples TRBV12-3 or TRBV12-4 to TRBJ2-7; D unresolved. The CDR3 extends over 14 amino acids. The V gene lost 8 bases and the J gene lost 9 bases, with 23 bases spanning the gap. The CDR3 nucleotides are TGTGCCAGCGGCAACTCGGGCCTACGAAGATCGCAGTACTTC. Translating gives CASGNSGLRRSQYF.

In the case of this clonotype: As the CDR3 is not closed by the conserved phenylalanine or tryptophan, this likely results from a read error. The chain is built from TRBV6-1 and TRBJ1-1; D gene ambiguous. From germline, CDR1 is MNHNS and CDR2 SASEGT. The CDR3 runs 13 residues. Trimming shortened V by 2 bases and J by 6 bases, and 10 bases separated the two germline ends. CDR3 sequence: CASSEYKHAEAFI. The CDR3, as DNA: TGTGCCAGCAGTGAATACAAGCACGCTGAAGCTTTCATT.

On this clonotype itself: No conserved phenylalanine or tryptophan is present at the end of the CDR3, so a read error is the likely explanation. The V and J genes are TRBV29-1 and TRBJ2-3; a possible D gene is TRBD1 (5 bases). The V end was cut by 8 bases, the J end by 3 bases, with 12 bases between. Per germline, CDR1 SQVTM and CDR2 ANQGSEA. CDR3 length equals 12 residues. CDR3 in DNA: TGCAGCCATAGGACAAGAACAGATACGCAGTATCTT. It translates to CSHRTRTDTQYL.

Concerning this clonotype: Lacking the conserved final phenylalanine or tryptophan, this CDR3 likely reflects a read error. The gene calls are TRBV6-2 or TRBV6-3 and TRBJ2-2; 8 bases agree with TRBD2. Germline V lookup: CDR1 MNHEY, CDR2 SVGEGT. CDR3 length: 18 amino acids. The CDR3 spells CVSSYSSQGLVSTGELFS. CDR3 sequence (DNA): TGTGTCAGCAGTTACTCCTCCCAGGGACTAGTTAGCACCGGGGAGCTGTTTTCT.

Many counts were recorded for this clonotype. The CDR3: CATSRDRGYEQYF. CDR3 DNA: TGTGCCACCAGCAGAGACAGGGGCTACGAGCAGTACTTC. The chain joins TRBV15 to TRBJ2-7, with TRBD1 as a possible D gene (6 bases). The CDR3 covers 13 residues. Trimming removed 0 bases from V and 3 bases from J, with 6 bases in between. Germline V gives CDR1 LNHNV, CDR2 YYDKDF (reference sequence).

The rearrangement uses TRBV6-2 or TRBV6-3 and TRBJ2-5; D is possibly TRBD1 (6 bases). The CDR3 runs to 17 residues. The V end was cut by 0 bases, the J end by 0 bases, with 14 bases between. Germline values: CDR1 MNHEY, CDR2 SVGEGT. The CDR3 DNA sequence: TGTGCCAGCAGTTACTCCTTCAGGGGCAGTGACCAAGAGACCCAGTACTTC. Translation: CASSYSFRGSDQETQYF.

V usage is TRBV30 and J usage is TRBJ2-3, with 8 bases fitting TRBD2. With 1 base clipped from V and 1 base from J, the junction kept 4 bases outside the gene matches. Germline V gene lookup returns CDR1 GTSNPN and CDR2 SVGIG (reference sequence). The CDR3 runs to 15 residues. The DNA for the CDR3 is TGTGCCTGGAGTGGGCTTAGCGGGGGCACAGATACGCAGTATTTT. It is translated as CAWSGLSGGTDTQYF. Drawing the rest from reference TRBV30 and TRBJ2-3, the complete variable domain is SQTIHQWPATLVQPVGSPLSLECTVEGTSNPNLYWYRQAAGRGLQLLFYSVGIGQISSEVPQNLSASRPQDRQFILSSKKLLLSDSGFYLCAWSGLSGGTDTQYFGPGTRLTVL.

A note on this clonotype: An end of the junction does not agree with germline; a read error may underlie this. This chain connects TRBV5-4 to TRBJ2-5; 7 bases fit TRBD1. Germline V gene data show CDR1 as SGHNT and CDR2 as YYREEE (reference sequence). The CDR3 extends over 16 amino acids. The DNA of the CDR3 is TGTGCCAGTAGCTTGAGTCGCAGGGGGTACCTAGAGACCCAGTACTTC. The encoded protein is CASSLSRRGYLETQYF.

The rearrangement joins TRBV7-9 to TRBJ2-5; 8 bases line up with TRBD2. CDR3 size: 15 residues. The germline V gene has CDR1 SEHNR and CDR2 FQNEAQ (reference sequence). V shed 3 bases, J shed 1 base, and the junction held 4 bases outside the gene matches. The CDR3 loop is CASSFPTSVQETQYF. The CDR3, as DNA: TGTGCCAGCAGCTTTCCGACTAGCGTCCAAGAGACCCAGTACTTC. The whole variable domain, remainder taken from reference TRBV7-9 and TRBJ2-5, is DTGVSQNPRHKITKRGQNVTFRCDPISEHNRLYWYRQTLGQGPEFLTYFQNEAQLEKSRLLSDRFSAERPKGSFSTLEIQRTEQGDSAMYLCASSFPTSVQETQYFGPGTRLLVL.

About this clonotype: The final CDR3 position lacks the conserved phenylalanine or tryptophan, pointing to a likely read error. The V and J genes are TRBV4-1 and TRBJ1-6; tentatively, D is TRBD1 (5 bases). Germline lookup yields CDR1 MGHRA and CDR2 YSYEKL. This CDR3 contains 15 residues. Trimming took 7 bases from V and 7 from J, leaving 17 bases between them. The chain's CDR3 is CASTQGRLQNSPLHL. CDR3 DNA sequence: TGCGCCAGCACCCAGGGACGCTTGCAGAATTCACCCCTCCACCTT.

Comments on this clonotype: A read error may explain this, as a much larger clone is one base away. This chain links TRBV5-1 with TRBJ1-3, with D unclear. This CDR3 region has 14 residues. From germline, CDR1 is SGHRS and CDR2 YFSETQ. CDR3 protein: CASSFGPPGNTKYF. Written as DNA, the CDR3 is TGCGCCAGCAGCTTCGGACCTCCGGGAAACACCAAATATTTT.

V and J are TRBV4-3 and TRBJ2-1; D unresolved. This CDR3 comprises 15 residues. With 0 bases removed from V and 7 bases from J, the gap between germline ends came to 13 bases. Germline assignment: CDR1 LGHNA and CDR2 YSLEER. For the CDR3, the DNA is TGCGCCAGCAGCCAAGAGCTATTCATCAATAATGAGCAGTTCTTC. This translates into CASSQELFINNEQFF.

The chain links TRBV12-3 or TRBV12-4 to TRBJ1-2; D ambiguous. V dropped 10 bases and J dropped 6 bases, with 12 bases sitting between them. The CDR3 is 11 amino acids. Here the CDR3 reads CANNLGDGYTF. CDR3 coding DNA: TGTGCCAACAATTTAGGAGATGGCTACACCTTC.

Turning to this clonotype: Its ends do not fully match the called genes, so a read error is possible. CDR3 nucleotides: TGTGGCAGCAGTTCCCGGAGCGGGAGTTCCTACAATGAGCTGTTCTTC. This sequence encodes CGSSSRSGSSYNELFF. J is TRBJ2-1 and V is TRBV11-3, with 8 bases aligning to TRBD2. The germline CDR1 and CDR2 sequences are SGHNT and YENEEA. This CDR3 is 16 amino acids long.

This chain's CDR3 is CASSLETLNTDTQYF. Here the CDR3 DNA reads TGTGCCAGCAGTTTAGAGACACTAAACACAGACACTCAATATTTT. The chain joins TRBV12-3 or TRBV12-4 to TRBJ2-3; D gene unclear. V was cut by 1 base and J by 15 bases, with 23 bases left in between. The CDR3 consists of 15 residues.

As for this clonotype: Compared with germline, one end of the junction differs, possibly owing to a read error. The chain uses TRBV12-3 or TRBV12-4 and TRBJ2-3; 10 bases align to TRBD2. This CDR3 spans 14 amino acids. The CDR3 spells CASRAGGLAGTKYF. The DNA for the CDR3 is TGTGCCAGCAGAGCGGGAGGGCTCGCAGGTACGAAGTATTTT.

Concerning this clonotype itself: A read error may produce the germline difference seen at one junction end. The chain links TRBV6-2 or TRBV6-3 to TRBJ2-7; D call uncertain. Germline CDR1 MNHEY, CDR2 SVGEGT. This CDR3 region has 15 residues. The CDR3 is CASSKIGSNSYEPYF. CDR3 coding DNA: TGTGCCAGCAGTAAAATAGGGTCAAACTCCTACGAGCCGTACTTC.

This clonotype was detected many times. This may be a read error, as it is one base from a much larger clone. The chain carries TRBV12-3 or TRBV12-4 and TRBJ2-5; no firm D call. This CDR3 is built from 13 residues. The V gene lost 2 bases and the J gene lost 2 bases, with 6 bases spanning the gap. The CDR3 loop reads CASSLPEQETQYF. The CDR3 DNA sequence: TGTGCCAGCAGTTTACCAGAGCAAGAGACCCAGTACTTC.

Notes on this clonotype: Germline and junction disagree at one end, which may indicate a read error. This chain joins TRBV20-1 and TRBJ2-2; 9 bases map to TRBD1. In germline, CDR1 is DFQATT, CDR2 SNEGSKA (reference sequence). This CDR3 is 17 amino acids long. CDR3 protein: CSARDADRGTDTGEPFF. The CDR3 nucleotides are TGCAGTGCTAGAGACGCGGACAGGGGAACAGATACCGGGGAGCCGTTTTTT.

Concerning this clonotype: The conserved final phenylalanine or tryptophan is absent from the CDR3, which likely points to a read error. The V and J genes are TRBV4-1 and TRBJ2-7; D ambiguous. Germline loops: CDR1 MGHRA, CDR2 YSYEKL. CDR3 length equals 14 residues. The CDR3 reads CASSQGPATYEQYS. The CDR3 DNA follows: TGCGCCAGCAGTCAAGGGCCAGCAACCTACGAGCAGTACTCC.

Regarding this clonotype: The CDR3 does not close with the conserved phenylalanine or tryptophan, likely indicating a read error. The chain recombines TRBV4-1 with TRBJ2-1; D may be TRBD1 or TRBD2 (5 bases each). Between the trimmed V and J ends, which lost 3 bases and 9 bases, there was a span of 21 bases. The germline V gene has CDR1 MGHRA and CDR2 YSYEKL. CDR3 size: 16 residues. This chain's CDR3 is CASSHATPAGTSEQFI. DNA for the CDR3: TGCGCCAGCAGCCACGCTACGCCGGCAGGGACGAGTGAGCAGTTCATC.

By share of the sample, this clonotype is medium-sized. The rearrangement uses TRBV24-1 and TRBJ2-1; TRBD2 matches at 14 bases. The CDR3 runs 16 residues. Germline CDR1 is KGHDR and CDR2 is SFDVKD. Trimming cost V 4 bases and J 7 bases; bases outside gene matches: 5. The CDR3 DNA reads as TGTGCCACCAGTGACCGACTAGCGGGAGGGTTGAATGAGCAGTTCTTC. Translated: CATSDRLAGGLNEQFF.

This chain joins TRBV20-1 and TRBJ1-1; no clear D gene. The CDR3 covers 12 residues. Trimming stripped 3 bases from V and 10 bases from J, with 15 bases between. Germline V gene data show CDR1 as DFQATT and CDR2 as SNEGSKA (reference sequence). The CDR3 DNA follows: TGCAGTGCTAGTTACCTGGGAGCTGGAGCTTTCTTT. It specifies CSASYLGAGAFF.

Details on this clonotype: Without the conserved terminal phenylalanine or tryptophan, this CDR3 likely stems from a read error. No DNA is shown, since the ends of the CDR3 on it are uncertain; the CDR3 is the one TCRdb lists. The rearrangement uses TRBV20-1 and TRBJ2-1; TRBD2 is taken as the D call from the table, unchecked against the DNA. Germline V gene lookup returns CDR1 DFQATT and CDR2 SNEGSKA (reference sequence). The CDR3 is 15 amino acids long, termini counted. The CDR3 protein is CSALGTSGLTDEQIL.

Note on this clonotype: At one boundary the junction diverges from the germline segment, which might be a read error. The CDR3 here is CASSLAQRNTDTQYF. Written as DNA, the CDR3 is TGTGCCAGCAGTTTGGCGCAGAGAAACACAGATACACAGTATTTT. The chain employs TRBV5-4 and TRBJ2-3; D unclear. Germline lookup yields CDR1 SGHNT and CDR2 YYREEE (reference sequence). The CDR3 runs 15 residues.